Below, 18 T cell receptor beta chains from the same sample are listed, as sequenced in a study of blood T cell repertoires in COVID-19. Profiled with immunoSEQ multiplex PCR; TCRdb holds only in-frame clones, not every one. This sample has 250,000 to 350,000 clones, with over 85% found just once. Input material: PBMCs or T cells enriched from blood (not recorded which). All receptors derive from a woman between 50 and 59 years old who had been exposed to COVID-19.

The V gene is TRBV10-3, the J gene TRBJ2-1; 7 bases agree with TRBD2. The CDR3 is 15 amino acids. Unmatched junction bases numbered 9, after V lost 10 bases and J lost 0 bases. Germline-derived CDR1 and CDR2 are ENHRY and SYGVKD. CDR3 DNA sequence: TGTGCCACCAGGCAGGGACTAAGCTCCTACAATGAGCAGTTCTTC. Encoded protein: CATRQGLSSYNEQFF.

The chain combines TRBV18 with TRBJ1-4, with 7 nucleotides matching TRBD1. The CDR3 is made up of 16 amino acids. The ends lost 4 bases at V and 0 bases at J; junction bases unmatched: 5. Germline assignment: CDR1 KGHSH and CDR2 LQKENI. The CDR3 DNA follows: TGTGCCAGCTCACTCGGACAGGCTGCAACTAATGAAAAACTGTTTTTT. Protein sequence: CASSLGQAATNEKLFF.

The rearrangement joins TRBV5-6 to TRBJ1-4; 10 nucleotides agree with TRBD1. The CDR3 sequence is 14 residues long. From germline, CDR1 is SGHDT and CDR2 YYEEEE. The ends lost 3 bases at V and 8 bases at J; junction bases unmatched: 4. CDR3 nucleotides: TGTGCCAGCAGCTCGGGACAGGGGAACGAAAAACTGTTTTTT. It translates to CASSSGQGNEKLFF.

The J gene is TRBJ2-1, the V gene TRBV4-1; 12 bases agree with TRBD2. Germline V gene data show CDR1 as MGHRA and CDR2 as YSYEKL. Trimming cost V 1 base and J 4 bases; bases outside gene matches: 8. The CDR3 covers 18 residues. CDR3 sequence: CASSQVTSGGRGYNEQFF. The CDR3 DNA is TGCGCCAGCAGCCAAGTCACTAGCGGGGGGCGGGGATACAATGAGCAGTTCTTC.

This chain links TRBV19 with TRBJ2-7; D possibly corresponds to TRBD1 (6 bases). Germline-derived CDR1 and CDR2 are LNHDA and SQIVND (reference sequence). V was trimmed by 3 bases and J by 4 bases, leaving 10 bases between them. This CDR3 has 13 residues. Here the CDR3 DNA reads TGTGCCAGTAGTATTCCCCAGGGGTACGAGCAGTACTTC. Its translation is CASSIPQGYEQYF.

J is TRBJ2-3 and V is TRBV2, with D tentatively TRBD1 (8 bases). Germline V gene data show CDR1 as SNHLY and CDR2 as FYNNEI. V was shortened by 6 bases and J by 0 bases, with 10 bases between the two germline ends. The CDR3 length is 14 residues. This chain's CDR3 is CASRQGGSTDTQYF. The CDR3 nucleotides read TGTGCCAGCAGACAGGGGGGGAGCACAGATACGCAGTATTTT. Full variable domain (missing parts from reference TRBV2 and TRBJ2-3): EPEVTQTPSHQVTQMGQEVILRCVPISNHLYFYWYRQILGQKVEFLVSFYNNEISEKSEIFDDQFSVERPDGSNFTLKIRSTKLEDSAMYFCASRQGGSTDTQYFGPGTRLTVL.

The gene calls are TRBV18 and TRBJ1-4, with 9 bases that match TRBD1. With V trimmed by 5 bases and J by 3 bases, 4 bases remained unmatched. Germline-derived CDR1 and CDR2 are KGHSH and LQKENI. This CDR3 comprises 15 residues. The CDR3 sequence: CASSARQGANEKLFF. CDR3 nucleotides: TGTGCCAGCTCAGCAAGACAGGGGGCTAATGAAAAACTGTTTTTT.

The chain joins TRBV25-1 to TRBJ2-3; TRBD2 matches 13 bases. The CDR3 is 17 amino acids. CDR1 is MGHDK, CDR2 SYGVNS, per germline. J lost 4 bases, V lost 1 base, and 5 bases had no gene match. The CDR3 nucleotides are TGTGCCAGCAGTGAATGGGCGACTAGCGGGGGGTCAGATACGCAGTATTTT. Its translation is CASSEWATSGGSDTQYF.

The chain uses TRBV5-4 and TRBJ2-7; the D gene is possibly TRBD1 (6 bases). CDR1 is SGHNT and CDR2 is YYREEE in the germline V gene (reference sequence). The CDR3 sequence is 14 residues long. V gave up 4 bases and J gave up 3 bases, with 14 bases separating them. CDR3 sequence reads: CASSPGQTLYEQYF. In nucleotides, the CDR3 is TGTGCCAGCAGCCCGGGACAAACCCTCTACGAGCAGTACTTC.

Points on this clone: An end of the junction does not agree with germline; a read error may underlie this. This rearrangement joins TRBV6-5 to TRBJ1-2; TRBD1 might be the D (5 bases). This CDR3 has 14 amino acids. Looked up from germline, CDR1 is MNHEY and CDR2 is SVGAGI. This chain's CDR3 is CASRYSGRGYGYTF. The CDR3 DNA follows: TGTGCCAGCAGATACTCAGGGAGAGGCTATGGCTACACCTTC.

This chain uses TRBV28 with TRBJ1-2, with a tentative D call TRBD1 (6 bases). V dropped 6 bases and J dropped 2 bases, with 10 bases sitting between them. In germline, CDR1 is MDHEN, CDR2 SYDVKM. This CDR3 spans 13 amino acids. Here the CDR3 DNA reads TGTGCCAGCAGACCAACAGGGAACTATGGCTACACCTTC. Translating gives CASRPTGNYGYTF.

The V gene is TRBV2, the J gene TRBJ1-4; TRBD1 matches 7 bases. The J segment lost 3 bases and the V segment lost 8 bases, leaving 9 bases of the junction unmatched. CDR3 length: 15 residues. Germline assignment: CDR1 SNHLY and CDR2 FYNNEI. The CDR3 bases are TGTGCCAGCTTTGACAGGGCGAGGTCTAATGAAAAACTGTTTTTT. It yields the protein CASFDRARSNEKLFF.

The rearrangement links TRBV15 to TRBJ2-3; TRBD2 is a possible D gene (5 bases). Looked up from germline, CDR1 is LNHNV and CDR2 is YYDKDF (reference sequence). The CDR3 has 17 residues. With 4 bases removed from V and 2 bases from J, the gap between germline ends came to 19 bases. The CDR3 nucleotides are TGTGCCACCAGCAAGACCCAGCGGAGGTCTAACACAGATACGCAGTATTTT. Protein product: CATSKTQRRSNTDTQYF. Based on the CDR3 plus reference TRBV15 and TRBJ2-3, the full variable domain is DAMVIQNPRYQVTQFGKPVTLSCSQTLNHNVMYWYQQKSSQAPKLLFHYYDKDFNNEADTPDNFQSRRPNTSFCFLDIRSPGLGDTAMYLCATSKTQRRSNTDTQYFGPGTRLTVL.

The table lists this clone with a count of one. The CDR3 loop reads CAWSGLVGDYGYTF. DNA of the CDR3: TGTGCCTGGAGTGGTCTTGTGGGCGATTATGGCTACACCTTC. The chain combines TRBV30 with TRBJ1-2; the D is unclear. Per germline, CDR1 GTSNPN and CDR2 SVGIG (reference sequence). The CDR3 spans 14 residues. Trimming stripped 1 base from V and 5 bases from J, with 14 bases between.

This clone has only one observation. CDR3 amino acids: CASSINQGVVGNQPQHF. CDR3 DNA: TGTGCCAGTAGTATTAACCAGGGGGTAGTTGGTAATCAGCCCCAGCATTTT. The V and J genes are TRBV19 and TRBJ1-5; 7 bases are shared with TRBD1. After removal of 3 bases from V and 4 bases from J, the junction contained 12 bases not matched to a gene. CDR3 length: 17 amino acids. Germline lookup yields CDR1 LNHDA and CDR2 SQIVND (reference sequence).

The chain's CDR3 is CASSSRGAHYEQYF. The DNA for the CDR3 is TGCGCCAGCAGCTCGCGGGGGGCCCACTACGAGCAGTACTTC. V and J are TRBV5-1 and TRBJ2-7; 8 nucleotides agree with TRBD2. The trim removed 3 bases at V and 3 bases at J, leaving 5 bases unmatched. The CDR3 loop spans 14 amino acids. CDR1 and CDR2 (germline): SGHRS, YFSETQ.

This chain connects TRBV18 to TRBJ1-2; the D gene is possibly TRBD1 (6 bases). CDR1 is KGHSH and CDR2 is LQKENI in the germline V gene. The CDR3 runs to 15 residues. The V and J ends lost 0 bases and 3 bases respectively, with 11 bases between them. CDR3 nucleotides: TGTGCCAGCTCACCACCGTACAGGGTGGACTATGGCTACACCTTC. Its protein is CASSPPYRVDYGYTF.

The chain has TRBV15 and TRBJ1-2; weak D call: TRBD1 (5 bases). Trimming stripped 5 bases from V and 2 bases from J, with 15 bases between. This CDR3 region has 15 residues. Germline CDR1 LNHNV, CDR2 YYDKDF (reference sequence). CDR3 amino acids: CATSPLGQTNYGYTF. The CDR3 bases are TGTGCCACCAGCCCCCTGGGGCAGACAAACTATGGCTACACCTTC.